What follows describes a single TCR beta chain. Antigen unknown. The source of the sample is a study of T cells after yellow fever vaccination. Turning to the study itself: Where fractions had low cell numbers, libraries were prepared from them with the SMART-Seq v4 Ultra Low Input RNA kit.

Study-level findings and limits: Most primary-vaccination clones recurred post-booster (under 98% CD4, about 87% CD8). The bulk population could contribute abundant contaminating clonotypes to FACS-sorted repertoires.

Between the trimmed V and J ends, which lost 3 bases and 12 bases, there was a span of 17 bases. Germline-derived CDR1 and CDR2 are DFQATT and SNEGSKA (reference sequence). This CDR3 is 12 amino acids long. Production of TCR cDNA was by 5'RACE template switching, which also added a universal primer site and UMIs. From the 5' RACE reads, TCRdb called clonotypes with MiXCR, one entry per CDR3 protein. The data show 360,000 or so distinct CDR3 sequences, with under 14% seen just once and less than 20% held by the top ten. The genes are TRBV20-1 and TRBJ1-1, with D perhaps TRBD1 (6 bases). The receptor was derived from a man between 18 and 29 years old who received the YFV17D yellow fever vaccine. The material sequenced was PBMCs, taken on the day of the first yellow fever vaccination. The CDR3: CSASGLRQETFF. For the CDR3, the DNA is TGCAGTGCTAGCGGGCTCCGACAGGAAACTTTCTTT.